This T cell receptor (beta chain) was documented in a study of T cells in Graves' hyperthyroidism and ophthalmopathy. About this clonotype itself: The antigen remains undetermined.

RNA transcripts provided the source from which TCR beta CDR3 regions were amplified. First-round RT-PCR targeting the TCR CDR3 was performed with the HTBI primer set. Each CDR3 protein gets one entry after TCRdb re-called the multiplex PCR reads with MiXCR. The sample records over 650,000 distinct CDR3 sequences, around 15% being singletons. Germline V lookup: CDR1 LGHDT, CDR2 YNNKEL (reference sequence). The CDR3 runs 15 residues. Trimming took off 0 bases at V and 1 base at J, with 8 bases between the two ends. Whole-study results and caveats: Appearing also in blood were most of the thyroid clonotypes expanded above 0.001.

This chain connects TRBV3-1 to TRBJ2-3; D gene unclear. This receptor was taken from a young man with Graves' hyperthyroidism. The sample comprised blood. The CDR3 region is CASSQDWTGTDTQYF. The CDR3 bases are TGTGCCAGCAGCCAAGATTGGACGGGCACAGATACGCAGTATTTT.